A selection of T cell receptor beta chains follows, all from one sample in a study of blood T cell repertoires in COVID-19. TCRdb's table, derived via immunoSEQ multiplex PCR, lists solely in-frame clones and lacks some. The sample consists of fewer than 150,000 clones, over 75% of them appearing once. Sample: peripheral blood. The receptors derive from a woman in her sixties with acute or convalescent COVID-19. Each CDR3 is given with its conserved first and last residue. D genes are given only for firm matches. Expanded clones are given a class, and other clones once, few, many or no size at all.

clone_size: -
j_call: TRBJ1-5
d_call: TRBD1
v_call: TRBV9
cdr3_nt: TGTGCCAGCAGCCGGGGACAGGGTGGCCAGCCCCAGCATTTT
cdr3_aa: CASSRGQGGQPQHF

clone_size: -
j_call: TRBJ2-7
d_call: -
v_call: TRBV30
cdr3_nt: TGTGCCTGGACCGCCAGGGGCTACGAGCAGTACTTC
cdr3_aa: CAWTARGYEQYF

clone_size: -
j_call: TRBJ1-2
d_call: TRBD1
v_call: TRBV3-1/TRBV3-2
cdr3_nt: TGTGCCAGCAGCCAGGCGGACAGGGAAGAAAGGGCGTCCTATGGCTACACCTTC
cdr3_aa: CASSQADREERASYGYTF

clone_size: -
j_call: TRBJ1-3
d_call: TRBD1
v_call: TRBV7-9
cdr3_nt: TGTGCCAGCGGAAACAGGGGTGGAAACACCATATATTTT
cdr3_aa: CASGNRGGNTIYF

clone_size: -
j_call: TRBJ1-5
d_call: TRBD1
v_call: TRBV30
cdr3_nt: TGTGCCTGGAAGGGACAGGGGGAGCCCCAGCATTTT
cdr3_aa: CAWKGQGEPQHF

clone_size: once
j_call: TRBJ2-5
d_call: -
v_call: TRBV5-4
cdr3_nt: TGTGCCAGCAGCACAGGTAGTCCCACGACCCAGTACTTC
cdr3_aa: CASSTGSPTTQYF

clone_size: -
j_call: TRBJ1-2
d_call: TRBD1
v_call: TRBV28
cdr3_nt: TGTGCCATCCCCTCCGGGACAGGGACAGCCATTTCTTATGGCTACACCTTC
cdr3_aa: CAIPSGTGTAISYGYTF

clone_size: -
j_call: TRBJ2-3
d_call: TRBD2
v_call: TRBV7-9
cdr3_nt: TGTGCCAGCAGCTTAGGCGTAGGCGGGAGGAGCACAGATACGCAGTATTTT
cdr3_aa: CASSLGVGGRSTDTQYF

clone_size: -
j_call: TRBJ1-2
d_call: -
v_call: TRBV5-1
cdr3_nt: TGCGCCAGCAGCTTGCTAGGATATGGCTACACCTTC
cdr3_aa: CASSLLGYGYTF

clone_size: few
j_call: TRBJ1-2
d_call: -
v_call: TRBV3-1/TRBV3-2
cdr3_nt: TGTGCCAGCAGCCCCTCCGGGTCCCAGAATGGCTACACCTTC
cdr3_aa: CASSPSGSQNGYTF

clone_size: -
j_call: TRBJ2-1
d_call: TRBD1
v_call: TRBV27
cdr3_nt: TGTGCCAGCAGTCCCCTACCGGGACAGGGGGCCAATGAGCAGTTCTTC
cdr3_aa: CASSPLPGQGANEQFF

clone_size: -
j_call: TRBJ2-1
d_call: TRBD2
v_call: TRBV9
cdr3_nt: TGTGCCAGCAGCGTATCAGGGAGGGCCGGGAATGAGCAGTTCTTC
cdr3_aa: CASSVSGRAGNEQFF

clone_size: -
j_call: TRBJ1-2
d_call: -
v_call: TRBV12-3/TRBV12-4
cdr3_nt: TGTGCCAGCACAAACAGGGTTGACTATGGCTACACCTTC
cdr3_aa: CASTNRVDYGYTF

clone_size: few
j_call: TRBJ1-4
d_call: -
v_call: TRBV5-1
cdr3_nt: TGCGCCAGCAGCTTGTTGGGCCGCTCAGCAACTAATGAAAAACTGTTTTTT
cdr3_aa: CASSLLGRSATNEKLFF

clone_size: -
j_call: TRBJ1-3
d_call: TRBD1
v_call: TRBV28
cdr3_nt: TGTGCCAGCAGTTTATATTCAGGGGGAGTCTCTGGAAACACCATATATTTT
cdr3_aa: CASSLYSGGVSGNTIYF

clone_size: -
j_call: TRBJ1-2
d_call: -
v_call: TRBV28
cdr3_nt: TGTGCCAGCACCACCAGGGATACCTATGGCTACACCTTC
cdr3_aa: CASTTRDTYGYTF

clone_size: once
j_call: TRBJ2-7
d_call: -
v_call: TRBV4-1
cdr3_nt: TGCGCCAGCAGCCAAGATGTGGGAGGCCTGGCCTACGAGCAGTACTTC
cdr3_aa: CASSQDVGGLAYEQYF

clone_size: -
j_call: TRBJ2-3
d_call: TRBD2
v_call: TRBV6-5
cdr3_nt: TGTGCCAGCAGTTACCTTCGACTAGCCCACACAGATACGCAGTATTTT
cdr3_aa: CASSYLRLAHTDTQYF

clone_size: -
j_call: TRBJ2-3
d_call: -
v_call: TRBV9
cdr3_nt: TGTGCCAGCAGAGGGACACTTAGCACAGATACGCAGTATTTT
cdr3_aa: CASRGTLSTDTQYF

clone_size: -
j_call: TRBJ2-1
d_call: TRBD2
v_call: TRBV9
cdr3_nt: TGTGCCAGCAGCGAAGGGACTGTAGGCGGGAGTGAGCAGTTCTTC
cdr3_aa: CASSEGTVGGSEQFF

clone_size: -
j_call: TRBJ1-1
d_call: -
v_call: TRBV7-8
cdr3_nt: TGTGCCAGCAGCTTTAGGCCCCTAGCTGAAGCTTTCTTT
cdr3_aa: CASSFRPLAEAFF

clone_size: once
j_call: TRBJ1-4
d_call: -
v_call: TRBV18
cdr3_nt: TGTGCCAGCTCACCAGAGGTCAGAGCAACTAATGAAAAACTGTTTTTT
cdr3_aa: CASSPEVRATNEKLFF

clone_size: few
j_call: TRBJ1-2
d_call: TRBD1
v_call: TRBV6-6
cdr3_nt: TGTGCCAGCGGAGGAGTCCGGGACAGGGCTAACTATGGCTACACCTTC
cdr3_aa: CASGGVRDRANYGYTF

clone_size: few
j_call: TRBJ1-1
d_call: TRBD1
v_call: TRBV11-1
cdr3_nt: TGTGCCAGCAGCCTAGACAGGGTCGGGGCTTTCTTT
cdr3_aa: CASSLDRVGAFF

clone_size: -
j_call: TRBJ2-2
d_call: -
v_call: TRBV11-3
cdr3_nt: TGTGCCAGCAAAGGGGTGAACACCGGGGAGCTGTTTTTT
cdr3_aa: CASKGVNTGELFF

clone_size: once
j_call: TRBJ2-1
d_call: TRBD2
v_call: TRBV19
cdr3_nt: TGTGCCAGTAGTAGGGGACTAGCGGGAGAGGAGCAGTTCTTC
cdr3_aa: CASSRGLAGEEQFF

clone_size: -
j_call: TRBJ2-1
d_call: TRBD2
v_call: TRBV5-1
cdr3_nt: TGCGCCAGCAGCTTGGTTGGCGGGAGATTGAGCAATGAGCAGTTCTTC
cdr3_aa: CASSLVGGRLSNEQFF

clone_size: -
j_call: TRBJ1-1
d_call: -
v_call: TRBV3-1/TRBV3-2
cdr3_nt: TGTGCCAGCTCCCCCTTTGGGGCCAGGGCTTTCTTT
cdr3_aa: CASSPFGARAFF

clone_size: -
j_call: TRBJ1-1
d_call: TRBD1
v_call: TRBV30
cdr3_nt: TGTGCCTGGCGACCACAGGTTCAGGGGGCGCGTACTGAAGCTTTCTTT
cdr3_aa: CAWRPQVQGARTEAFF

clone_size: -
j_call: TRBJ1-2
d_call: -
v_call: TRBV6-5
cdr3_nt: TGTGCCAGCAGTTACTCCGGACGGGGGAATGGCTACACCTTC
cdr3_aa: CASSYSGRGNGYTF

clone_size: -
j_call: TRBJ1-3
d_call: TRBD1
v_call: TRBV28
cdr3_nt: TGTGCCAGCAGGCCAGGGGGCAGAAACACCATATATTTT
cdr3_aa: CASRPGGRNTIYF

clone_size: -
j_call: TRBJ1-2
d_call: TRBD1
v_call: TRBV30
cdr3_nt: TGTGCCTGGAGTGCGACAGGGGGCGGCTGGGGCTACACCTTC
cdr3_aa: CAWSATGGGWGYTF

clone_size: once
j_call: TRBJ2-4
d_call: -
v_call: TRBV19
cdr3_nt: TGTGCCAGTAGTATAGGGTGGACAACCAAAAACATTCAGTACTTC
cdr3_aa: CASSIGWTTKNIQYF

clone_size: -
j_call: TRBJ1-1
d_call: -
v_call: TRBV18
cdr3_nt: TGTGCCAGCTCACCATTGGGGAGTACTGAAGCTTTCTTT
cdr3_aa: CASSPLGSTEAFF

clone_size: -
j_call: TRBJ1-2
d_call: -
v_call: TRBV30
cdr3_nt: TGTGCCTGGACGAGCGGAAGCCGAGCTAACTATGGCTACACCTTC
cdr3_aa: CAWTSGSRANYGYTF

clone_size: -
j_call: TRBJ2-5
d_call: -
v_call: TRBV7-9
cdr3_nt: TGTGCCAGCAGCTTACTCCGGGGGATTGACGTCGAGACCCAGTACTTC
cdr3_aa: CASSLLRGIDVETQYF

clone_size: -
j_call: TRBJ2-3
d_call: TRBD2
v_call: TRBV2
cdr3_nt: TGTGCCAGCAGTGACGATTGGGAGGGCCGGACAGATACGCAGTATTTT
cdr3_aa: CASSDDWEGRTDTQYF

clone_size: few
j_call: TRBJ2-7
d_call: TRBD2
v_call: TRBV27
cdr3_nt: TGTGCCAGCAGTTCGAATAGCGGGGCCCCCTACGAGCAGTACTTC
cdr3_aa: CASSSNSGAPYEQYF